This T cell receptor beta chain comes out of a study of tumor and adjacent non-tumor tissue in lung cancer. RNA was extracted from bulk tissue without any cell sorting. TCRbeta libraries were built with three rounds of nested PCR, modified from ARM-PCR. TCRdb analysed the multiplex PCR reads with MiXCR anew, one entry per CDR3 protein. The sample lists about 140,000 distinct CDR3 sequences, 60% to 70% occurring once. In germline, CDR1 is DFQATT, CDR2 SNEGSKA (reference sequence). This CDR3 spans 14 amino acids. V was trimmed by 3 bases and J by 6 bases, leaving 16 bases between them. Sequencing used lung tumor tissue. This chain links TRBV20-1 with TRBJ2-3; D is unclear. The TCR sequence derives from a man in his fifties or sixties with small cell lung cancer. CDR3 in DNA: TGCAGTGCTAGCCCCCAGCCAAGCAGGGATACGCAGTATTTT. This encodes CSASPQPSRDTQYF.